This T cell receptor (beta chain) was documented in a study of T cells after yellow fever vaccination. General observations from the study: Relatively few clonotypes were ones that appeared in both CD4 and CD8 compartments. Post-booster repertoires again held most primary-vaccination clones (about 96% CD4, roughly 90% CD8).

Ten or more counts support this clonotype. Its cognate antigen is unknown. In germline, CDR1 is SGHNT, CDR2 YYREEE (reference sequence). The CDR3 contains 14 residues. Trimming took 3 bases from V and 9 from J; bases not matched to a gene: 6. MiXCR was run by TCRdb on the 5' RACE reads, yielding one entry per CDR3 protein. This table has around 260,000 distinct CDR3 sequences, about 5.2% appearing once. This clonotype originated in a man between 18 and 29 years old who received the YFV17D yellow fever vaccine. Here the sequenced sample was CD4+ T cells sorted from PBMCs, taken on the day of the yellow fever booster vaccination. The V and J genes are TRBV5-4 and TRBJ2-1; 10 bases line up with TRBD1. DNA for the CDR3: TGTGCCAGCAGCTCGCCTGGACAGGGGGGTGAGCAGTTCTTC. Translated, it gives CASSSPGQGGEQFF.